One T cell receptor (beta chain) is described in this entry. No antigen is known for it. The data derive from a study of T cells in localized non-small cell lung cancer. General study points: Adjacent lung held a median approximately 57 of the top 100 tumor clones. Clonality peaked in uninvolved adjacent lung rather than tumor. The study sequenced only one region of the tumor. As a result, intratumor heterogeneity could not be excluded and remains possible.

Sequenced by immunoSEQ multiplex PCR; TCRdb stores in-frame clones only, minus some. This sample yields about 33,000 clones, of which about nine tenths are seen a single time; 2% to 2.5% belongs to the top ten. V was pared by 9 bases and J by 1 base, with 12 bases of the junction left unmatched. From germline, CDR1 is MNHEY and CDR2 SMNVEV (reference sequence). The CDR3 is 15 residues long. The sequences come from peripheral blood, collected before any cancer treatment. This TCR derives from a female donor older than 55 with stage I lung adenocarcinoma. This rearrangement joins TRBV27 to TRBJ2-7; 7 nucleotides align to TRBD1. The CDR3 here is CARNGTVSFSYEQYF. DNA for the CDR3: TGTGCCAGGAATGGGACAGTGTCGTTTTCCTACGAGCAGTACTTC.